The T cell receptor (beta chain) under discussion was sequenced for a study of blood T cell repertoires in COVID-19. J was trimmed by 2 bases and V by 5 bases; bases with no gene match: 8. The CDR3 extends over 16 amino acids. CDR1 and CDR2 from the germline V gene are MNHEY and SVGEGT. Libraries were prepared by immunoSEQ multiplex PCR; TCRdb keeps only in-frame clonotypes and omits some of them. The sample includes 200,000 to 250,000 clones, 75% to 90% of them seen just once. The sequence was obtained from a man aged 60 to 75 who had recovered from COVID-19. The chain has TRBV6-2 or TRBV6-3 and TRBJ2-1; TRBD2 matches 8 bases. Sequencing was performed on peripheral blood. CDR3 protein: CASSRTGTSPYNEQFF. CDR3 in DNA: TGTGCCAGCAGTCGAACCGGGACTAGTCCCTACAATGAGCAGTTCTTC.